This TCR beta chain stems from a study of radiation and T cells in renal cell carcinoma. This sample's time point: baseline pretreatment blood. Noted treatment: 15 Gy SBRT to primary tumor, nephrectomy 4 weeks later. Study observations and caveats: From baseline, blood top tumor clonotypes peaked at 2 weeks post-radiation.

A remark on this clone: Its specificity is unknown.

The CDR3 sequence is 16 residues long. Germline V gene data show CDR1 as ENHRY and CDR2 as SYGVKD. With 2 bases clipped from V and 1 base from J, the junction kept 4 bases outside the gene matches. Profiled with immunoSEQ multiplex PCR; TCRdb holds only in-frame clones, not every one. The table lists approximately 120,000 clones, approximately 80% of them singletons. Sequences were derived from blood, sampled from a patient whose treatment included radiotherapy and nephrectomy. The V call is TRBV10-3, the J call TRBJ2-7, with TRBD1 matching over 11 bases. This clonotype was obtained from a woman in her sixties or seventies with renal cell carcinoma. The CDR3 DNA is TGTGCCATCAGTGAGGCGGGGACAGGGGGGTCCTACGAGCAGTACTTC. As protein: CAISEAGTGGSYEQYF.